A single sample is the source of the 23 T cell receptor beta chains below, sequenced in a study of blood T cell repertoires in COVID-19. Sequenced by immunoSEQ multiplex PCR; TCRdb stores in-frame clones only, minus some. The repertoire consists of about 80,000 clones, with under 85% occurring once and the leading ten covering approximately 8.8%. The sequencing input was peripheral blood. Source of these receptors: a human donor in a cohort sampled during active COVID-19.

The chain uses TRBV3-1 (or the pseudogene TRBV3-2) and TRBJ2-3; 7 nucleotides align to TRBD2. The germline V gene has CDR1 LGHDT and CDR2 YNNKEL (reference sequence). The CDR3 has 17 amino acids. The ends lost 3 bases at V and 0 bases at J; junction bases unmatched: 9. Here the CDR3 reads CASSQEKVAGSTDTQYF. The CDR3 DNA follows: TGTGCCAGCAGCCAGGAAAAGGTAGCGGGTAGCACAGATACGCAGTATTTT.

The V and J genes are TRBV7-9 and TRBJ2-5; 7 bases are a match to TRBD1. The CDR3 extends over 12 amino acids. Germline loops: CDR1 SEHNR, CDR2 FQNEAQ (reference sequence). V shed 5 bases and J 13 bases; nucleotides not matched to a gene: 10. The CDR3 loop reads CASSTSQGPLYF. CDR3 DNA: TGTGCCAGCAGCACCTCACAGGGGCCCTTGTACTTC.

CDR3 nucleotides: TGCAGCGTTAGGACAGGGAGAAACATTCAGTACTTC. This translates into CSVRTGRNIQYF. The chain carries TRBV29-1 and TRBJ2-4; 8 bases line up with TRBD1. Per germline, CDR1 SQVTM and CDR2 ANQGSEA. V trimming: 5 bases; J trimming: 6 bases; junction bases outside the gene matches: 3. The CDR3 consists of 12 residues.

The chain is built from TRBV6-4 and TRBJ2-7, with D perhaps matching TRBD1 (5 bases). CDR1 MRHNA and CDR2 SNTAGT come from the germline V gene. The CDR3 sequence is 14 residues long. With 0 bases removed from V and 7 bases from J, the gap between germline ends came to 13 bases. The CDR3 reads CASSDSTRSGEQYF. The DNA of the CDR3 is TGTGCCAGCAGTGACTCGACAAGATCAGGGGAGCAGTACTTC.

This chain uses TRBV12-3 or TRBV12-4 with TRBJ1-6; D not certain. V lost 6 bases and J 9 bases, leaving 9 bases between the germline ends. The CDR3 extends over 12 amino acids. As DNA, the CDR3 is TGTGCCAGCAGCTTCCCCTTTTCACCCCTCCACTTT. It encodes CASSFPFSPLHF.

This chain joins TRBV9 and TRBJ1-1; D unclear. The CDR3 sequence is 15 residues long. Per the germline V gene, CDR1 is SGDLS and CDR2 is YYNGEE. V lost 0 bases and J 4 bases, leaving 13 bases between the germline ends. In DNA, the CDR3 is TGTGCCAGCAGCGTAGCGGAGGCTCTGGGCACTGAAGCTTTCTTT. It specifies CASSVAEALGTEAFF.

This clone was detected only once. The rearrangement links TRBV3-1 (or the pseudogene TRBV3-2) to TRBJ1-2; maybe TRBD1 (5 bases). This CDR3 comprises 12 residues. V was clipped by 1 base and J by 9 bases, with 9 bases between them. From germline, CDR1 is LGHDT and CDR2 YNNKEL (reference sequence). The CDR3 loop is CASSQVGGSYTF. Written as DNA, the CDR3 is TGTGCCAGCAGCCAAGTCGGGGGGAGCTACACCTTC.

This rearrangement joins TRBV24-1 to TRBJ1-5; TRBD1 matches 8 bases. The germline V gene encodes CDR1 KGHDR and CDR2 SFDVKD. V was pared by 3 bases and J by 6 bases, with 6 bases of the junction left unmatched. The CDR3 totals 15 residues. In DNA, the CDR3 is TGTGCCACCAGTGATGGACAGGGTGATCGTCAGCCCCAGCATTTT. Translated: CATSDGQGDRQPQHF.

CDR3 nucleotides: TGCGCCAGCAGCTTGGTGCCGGGAGGGCCAAATGAGCAGTTCTTC. Protein sequence: CASSLVPGGPNEQFF. The chain uses TRBV5-1 and TRBJ2-1, with 8 bases aligning to TRBD2. The CDR3 covers 15 residues. Losses at the gene ends were 0 bases for V and 7 bases for J; bases not matched to a gene: 6. CDR1 is SGHRS, CDR2 YFSETQ, per germline.

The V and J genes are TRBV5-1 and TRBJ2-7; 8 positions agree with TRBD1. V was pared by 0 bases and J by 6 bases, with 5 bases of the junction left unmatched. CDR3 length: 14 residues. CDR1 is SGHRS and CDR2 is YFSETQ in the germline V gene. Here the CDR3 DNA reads TGCGCCAGCAGCTTGGGCGGACAGGGAGGCGAGCAGTACTTC. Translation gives CASSLGGQGGEQYF.

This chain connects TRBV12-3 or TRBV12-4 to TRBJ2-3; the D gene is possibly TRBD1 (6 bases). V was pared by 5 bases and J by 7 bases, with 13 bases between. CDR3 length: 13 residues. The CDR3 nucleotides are TGTGCCAGCAGTAAAACAGGGCCCTATACGCAGTATTTT. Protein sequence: CASSKTGPYTQYF.

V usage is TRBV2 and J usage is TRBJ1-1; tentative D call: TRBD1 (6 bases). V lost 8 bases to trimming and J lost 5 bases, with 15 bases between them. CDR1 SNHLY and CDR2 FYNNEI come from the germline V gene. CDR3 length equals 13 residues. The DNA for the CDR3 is TGTGCCAGCCTCACCCAGGGGTGGACTGAAGCTTTCTTT. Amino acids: CASLTQGWTEAFF.

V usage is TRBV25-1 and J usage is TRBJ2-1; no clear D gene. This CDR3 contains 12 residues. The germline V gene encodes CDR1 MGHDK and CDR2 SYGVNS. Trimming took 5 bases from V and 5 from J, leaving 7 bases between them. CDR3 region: CASSISNNEQFF. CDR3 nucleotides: TGTGCCAGCAGTATATCTAACAATGAGCAGTTCTTC.

CDR3 sequence: CASSQGGQGDYGYTF. The CDR3 DNA sequence: TGTGCCAGCAGTCAAGGGGGACAGGGGGACTATGGCTACACCTTC. The chain has TRBV28 and TRBJ1-2; the match to TRBD1 covers 11 bases. Germline CDR1 MDHEN, CDR2 SYDVKM. The CDR3 spans 15 residues. The V and J ends lost 5 bases and 3 bases, in that order; junction bases with no gene match: 5.

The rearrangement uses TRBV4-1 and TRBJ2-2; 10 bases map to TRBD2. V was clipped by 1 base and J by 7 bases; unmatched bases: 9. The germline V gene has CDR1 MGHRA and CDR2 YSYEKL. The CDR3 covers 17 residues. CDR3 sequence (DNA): TGCGCCAGCAGCCAAGGTGAAAGCGGGAGGGCCATCGGGGAGCTGTTTTTT. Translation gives CASSQGESGRAIGELFF.

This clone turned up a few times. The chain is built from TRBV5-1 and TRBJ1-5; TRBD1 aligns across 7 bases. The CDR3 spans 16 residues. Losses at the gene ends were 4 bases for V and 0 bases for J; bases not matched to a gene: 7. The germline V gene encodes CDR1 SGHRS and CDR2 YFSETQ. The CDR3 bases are TGCGCCAGCAGCCCCTCGGGACAGTATAGCAATCAGCCCCAGCATTTT. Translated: CASSPSGQYSNQPQHF.

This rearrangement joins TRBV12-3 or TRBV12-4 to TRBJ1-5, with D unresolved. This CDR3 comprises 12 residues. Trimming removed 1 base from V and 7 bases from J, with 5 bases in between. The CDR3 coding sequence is TGTGCCAGCAGTTTAGGTCTCCAGCCCCAGCATTTT. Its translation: CASSLGLQPQHF.

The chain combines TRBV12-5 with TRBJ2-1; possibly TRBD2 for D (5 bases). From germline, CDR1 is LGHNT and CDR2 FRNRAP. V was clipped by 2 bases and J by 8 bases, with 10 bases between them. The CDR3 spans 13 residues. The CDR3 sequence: CASGLTGIDEQFF. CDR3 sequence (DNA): TGTGCTAGTGGTTTGACCGGGATTGATGAGCAGTTCTTC.

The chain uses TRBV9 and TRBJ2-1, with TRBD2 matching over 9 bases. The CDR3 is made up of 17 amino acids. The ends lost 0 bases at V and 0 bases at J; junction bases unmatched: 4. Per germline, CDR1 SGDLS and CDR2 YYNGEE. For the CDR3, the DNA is TGTGCCAGCAGCGTAGACCAGACTAGCGGCTCCTACAATGAGCAGTTCTTC. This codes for CASSVDQTSGSYNEQFF.

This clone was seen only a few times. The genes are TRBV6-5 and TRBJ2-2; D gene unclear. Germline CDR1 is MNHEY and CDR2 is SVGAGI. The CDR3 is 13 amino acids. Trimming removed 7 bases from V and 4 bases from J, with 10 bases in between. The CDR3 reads CASTVWSTGELFF. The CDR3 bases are TGTGCCAGCACGGTATGGAGCACCGGGGAGCTGTTTTTT.

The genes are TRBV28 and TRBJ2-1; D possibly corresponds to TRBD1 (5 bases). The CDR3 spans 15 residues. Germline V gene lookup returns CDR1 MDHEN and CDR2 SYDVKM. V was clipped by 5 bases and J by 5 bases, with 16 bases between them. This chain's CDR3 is CASSNILDTDNEQFF. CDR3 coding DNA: TGTGCCAGCAGTAACATCCTGGACACTGACAATGAGCAGTTCTTC.

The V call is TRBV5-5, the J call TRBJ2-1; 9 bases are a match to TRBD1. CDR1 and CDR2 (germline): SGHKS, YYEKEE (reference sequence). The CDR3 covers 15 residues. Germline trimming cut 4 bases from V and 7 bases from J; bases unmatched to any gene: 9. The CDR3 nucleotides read TGTGCCAGCAGCCCCCCGGGACAGGGTGGTAATGAGCAGTTCTTC. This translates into CASSPPGQGGNEQFF.

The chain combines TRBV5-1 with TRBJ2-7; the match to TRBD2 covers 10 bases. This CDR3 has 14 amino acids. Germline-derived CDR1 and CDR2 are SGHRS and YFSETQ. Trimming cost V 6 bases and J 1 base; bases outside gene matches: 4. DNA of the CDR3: TGCGCCAGCACCCCGACTAGCGGGTCCTACGAGCAGTACTTC. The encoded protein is CASTPTSGSYEQYF.